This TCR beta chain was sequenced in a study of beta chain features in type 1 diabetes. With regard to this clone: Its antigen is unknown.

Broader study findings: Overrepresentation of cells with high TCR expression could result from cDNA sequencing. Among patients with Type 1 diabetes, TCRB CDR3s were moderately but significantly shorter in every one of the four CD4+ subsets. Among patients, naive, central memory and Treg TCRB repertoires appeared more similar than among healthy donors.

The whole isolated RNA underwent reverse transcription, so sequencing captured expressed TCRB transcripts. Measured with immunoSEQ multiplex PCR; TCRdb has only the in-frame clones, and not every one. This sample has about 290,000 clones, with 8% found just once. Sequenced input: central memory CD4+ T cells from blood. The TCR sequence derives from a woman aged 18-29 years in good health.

In DNA form, the CDR3 reads TGCAGCGCCGAAGGGGGACAGACCTACGAGCAGTACTTC. Translating it yields CSAEGGQTYEQYF. The J gene is TRBJ2-7, the V gene TRBV29-1, with 7 bases fitting TRBD1. The CDR3 sequence is 13 residues long. CDR1 is SQVTM, CDR2 ANQGSEA, per germline. V shed 7 bases and J 2 bases; nucleotides not matched to a gene: 8.